Following are 32 T cell receptor beta chains from one sample sequenced in a study of OX40 agonist ivuxolimab in advanced cancers. This table comes from immunoSEQ multiplex PCR, and its TCRdb copy is limited to in-frame clones, with some not included. The sample lists tens of thousands of clones, 85% to 90% occurring once. The starting material was CD4+ or CD8+ T cells sorted from blood, obtained in a trial of the OX40 agonist ivuxolimab. All receptors derive from an adult with an advanced solid tumor such as melanoma, head and neck, liver or kidney cancer.

The chain uses TRBV4-1 and TRBJ2-1; possibly TRBD2 for D (6 bases). Germline V CDR1 and CDR2: MGHRA, YSYEKL. CDR3 size: 14 residues. Between the trimmed V and J ends, which lost 5 bases and 7 bases, there was a span of 15 bases. The CDR3: CASSSEGPWNEQFF. The DNA of the CDR3 is TGCGCCAGCAGCTCGGAGGGACCGTGGAATGAGCAGTTCTTC.

This chain joins TRBV5-1 and TRBJ2-1, with TRBD2 as a possible D gene (5 bases). From germline, CDR1 is SGHRS and CDR2 YFSETQ. This CDR3 is 14 amino acids long. V lost 2 bases and J 4 bases, leaving 10 bases between the germline ends. In DNA form, the CDR3 reads TGCGCCAGCAGCTTCGGGAACCATTACAATGAGCAGTTCTTC. The encoded protein is CASSFGNHYNEQFF.

The gene calls are TRBV9 and TRBJ1-4; 7 positions agree with TRBD1. Germline trimming cut 2 bases from V and 7 bases from J; bases unmatched to any gene: 2. The germline CDR1 and CDR2 sequences are SGDLS and YYNGEE. The CDR3 covers 13 residues. CDR3 DNA sequence: TGTGCCAGCAGCGTCGCAGGGGGTGAAAAACTGTTTTTT. Translating gives CASSVAGGEKLFF.

This rearrangement joins TRBV15 to TRBJ1-2, with unresolved D. The CDR3 spans 12 residues. V was shortened by 0 bases and J by 7 bases, with 6 bases between the two germline ends. From germline, CDR1 is LNHNV and CDR2 YYDKDF (reference sequence). The CDR3 nucleotides read TGTGCCACCAGCAGAGATTTCAGTGGCTACACCTTC. Translating it yields CATSRDFSGYTF.

There are a few counts of this clone. V usage is TRBV4-1 and J usage is TRBJ2-1, with D maybe TRBD2 (6 bases). CDR3 length: 14 residues. The germline V and J ends were trimmed by 4 bases and 5 bases, with 12 bases remaining between them. Germline V gene sequence: CDR1 MGHRA, CDR2 YSYEKL. This CDR3 is CASSPLAVNNEQFF. In nucleotides, the CDR3 is TGCGCCAGCAGCCCATTAGCGGTCAACAATGAGCAGTTCTTC.

The chain recombines TRBV19 with TRBJ2-1, with 13 nucleotides matching TRBD2. Trimming at V came to 1 base and at J to 4 bases, leaving 7 bases not matched to a gene. The CDR3 contains 18 residues. Looked up from germline, CDR1 is LNHDA and CDR2 is SQIVND (reference sequence). Here the CDR3 reads CASSIVRLAGGRYNEQFF. As DNA, the CDR3 is TGTGCCAGTAGTATAGTCCGACTAGCGGGGGGCCGGTACAATGAGCAGTTCTTC.

This chain connects TRBV5-1 to TRBJ2-5; 11 nucleotides match TRBD2. This CDR3 has 14 amino acids. J lost 6 bases, V lost 0 bases, and 1 base had no gene match. Germline CDR1 SGHRS, CDR2 YFSETQ. The CDR3 reads CASSLGLAGKTQYF. CDR3 DNA: TGCGCCAGCAGCTTGGGACTAGCGGGGAAGACCCAGTACTTC.

The gene calls are TRBV12-1 and TRBJ1-4. TRBV12-1 is reported as a pseudogene. The CDR3 contains 17 residues. CDR3 sequence reads: CASSFLGEVATNEKLFF. DNA of the CDR3: TGTGCCAGCAGCTTTCTAGGGGAGGTGGCAACTAATGAAAAACTGTTTTTT.

The chain recombines TRBV18 with TRBJ2-7; D possibly matches TRBD1 or TRBD2 (5 bases each). The CDR3 consists of 13 residues. Trimming took 2 bases from V and 3 from J, leaving 8 bases between them. Germline loops: CDR1 KGHSH, CDR2 LQKENI. CDR3 nucleotide sequence: TGTGCCAGCTCACCAAGAGGGGTCTACGAGCAGTACTTC. Its translation is CASSPRGVYEQYF.

This chain links TRBV28 with TRBJ1-5; no definite D call. This CDR3 is 11 amino acids long. V lost 6 bases and J lost 11, with 11 bases in between. CDR1 MDHEN and CDR2 SYDVKM come from the germline V gene. Here the CDR3 reads CASSLVGSQHF. CDR3 DNA sequence: TGTGCCAGCAGCCTAGTTGGATCCCAGCATTTT.

The chain joins TRBV6-6 to TRBJ2-7; 7 bases map to TRBD1. CDR1 MNHNY and CDR2 SVGAGI come from the germline V gene (reference sequence). This CDR3 spans 15 amino acids. The junction had 6 bases not matched to a gene; V was cut back by 2 bases and J by 2 bases. DNA of the CDR3: TGTGCCAGCAGTTACGAGGGACAGCCTCCCTACGAGCAGTACTTC. Amino acids: CASSYEGQPPYEQYF.

CDR3 loop: CASSLRGDFNTEAFF. Written as DNA, the CDR3 is TGTGCCAGCAGCCTCCGAGGGGACTTTAACACTGAAGCTTTCTTT. The rearrangement uses TRBV5-6 and TRBJ1-1; weak D call: TRBD1 (5 bases). The V and J ends lost 4 bases and 2 bases respectively, with 15 bases between them. CDR3 length: 15 residues. Per the germline V gene, CDR1 is SGHDT and CDR2 is YYEEEE.

This rearrangement joins TRBV9 to TRBJ1-3; 7 nucleotides agree with TRBD1. Germline lookup yields CDR1 SGDLS and CDR2 YYNGEE. V lost 3 bases and J lost 7; bases outside the gene matches: 4. CDR3 length equals 13 residues. CDR3 loop: CASSARQGNTIYF. CDR3 bases: TGTGCCAGCAGCGCTCGACAGGGTAACACCATATATTTT.

The chain joins TRBV25-1 to TRBJ2-2; D may be TRBD2 (6 bases). Trimming left V 8 bases short and J 0 bases short, with 10 bases between. Germline CDR1 MGHDK, CDR2 SYGVNS. The CDR3 contains 14 residues. CDR3 region: CASSWGANTGELFF. The CDR3, as DNA: TGTGCCAGCTCCTGGGGGGCGAACACCGGGGAGCTGTTTTTT.

The DNA for the CDR3 is TGTGCCAGCAGCTTAGGGGATACGCAGTATTTT. Amino acid sequence: CASSLGDTQYF. The chain joins TRBV5-6 to TRBJ2-3, with D unclear. Germline-derived CDR1 and CDR2 are SGHDT and YYEEEE. V dropped 2 bases and J dropped 6 bases, with 4 bases sitting between them. The CDR3 is made up of 11 amino acids. Full variable domain (missing parts from reference TRBV5-6 and TRBJ2-3): DAGVTQSPTHLIKTRGQQVTLRCSPKSGHDTVSWYQQALGQGPQFIFQYYEEEERQRGNFPDRFSGHQFPNYSSELNVNALLLGDSALYLCASSLGDTQYFGPGTRLTVL.

The rearrangement joins TRBV19 to TRBJ2-1; D is perhaps TRBD2 (6 bases). Trimming cost V 6 bases and J 0 bases, with 12 bases left between them. Per the germline V gene, CDR1 is LNHDA and CDR2 is SQIVND (reference sequence). The CDR3 loop spans 15 amino acids. CDR3 amino acids: CASSGRYSSYNEQFF. The CDR3 nucleotides read TGTGCCAGTAGCGGGAGATATAGCTCCTACAATGAGCAGTTCTTC.

The chain links TRBV5-4 to TRBJ2-6; D unresolved. This CDR3 is 15 amino acids long. The V gene lost 4 bases and the J gene lost 4 bases, with 12 bases spanning the gap. CDR1 and CDR2 from the germline V gene are SGHNT and YYREEE (reference sequence). CDR3 protein: CASSPRTPGANVLTF. CDR3 coding DNA: TGTGCCAGCAGCCCCCGTACCCCGGGGGCCAACGTCCTGACTTTC.

With respect to this clone: The sample has other DNA sequences that encode this CDR3 too. The chain employs TRBV11-3 and TRBJ2-2; D uncertain. CDR1 SGHNT and CDR2 YENEEA come from the germline V gene. The length of the CDR3 is 15 residues. V was shortened by 5 bases and J by 3 bases, with 13 bases between the two germline ends. CDR3 protein: CASSLGSGYTGELFF. The CDR3 nucleotides read TGTGCCAGCAGCCTAGGTTCGGGTTACACCGGGGAGCTGTTTTTT.

This clone was picked up a small number of times. The chain carries TRBV4-1 and TRBJ1-1, with unresolved D. The CDR3 runs to 15 residues. Trimming took off 5 bases at V and 0 bases at J, with 13 bases between the two ends. Germline lookup yields CDR1 MGHRA and CDR2 YSYEKL. The CDR3 DNA sequence: TGCGCCAGCAGCTCCATGGCACTCCTGAACACTGAAGCTTTCTTT. This gives the protein CASSSMALLNTEAFF.

V usage is TRBV7-2 and J usage is TRBJ1-2, with D perhaps TRBD1 (5 bases). Germline V gene data show CDR1 as SGHTA and CDR2 as FQGNSA. This CDR3 is 13 amino acids long. V gave up 4 bases and J gave up 4 bases, with 10 bases separating them. The CDR3 here is CASSSGFLYGYTF. The CDR3 coding sequence is TGTGCCAGCAGCTCAGGGTTCCTCTATGGCTACACCTTC.

This chain joins TRBV9 and TRBJ2-5, with D unresolved. The DNA end favors TRBJ2-7, so the J call may be wrong. Germline lookup yields CDR1 SGDLS and CDR2 YYNGEE. The CDR3 runs to 14 residues. CDR3 region: CASSVGGRSYEQYF. The CDR3 DNA is TGTGCCAGCAGCGTAGGTGGCAGGTCCTACGAGCAGTACTTC.

The chain carries TRBV14 and TRBJ2-1; D is ambiguous. Germline V gene data show CDR1 as SGHDN and CDR2 as FVKESK. V was clipped by 6 bases and J by 0 bases, with 15 bases between them. The CDR3 is 16 amino acids. CDR3 amino acids: CASSPLGVSSYNEQFF. Written as DNA, the CDR3 is TGTGCCAGCAGTCCATTAGGCGTTTCCTCCTACAATGAGCAGTTCTTC.

The J gene is TRBJ1-5, the V gene TRBV7-4; no definite D call. The CDR3 extends over 18 amino acids. Trimming removed 1 base from V and 0 bases from J, with 16 bases in between. Germline lookup yields CDR1 SGHVT and CDR2 SQSDAQ. CDR3 in amino acids: CASSLVTRAPFSNQPQHF. CDR3 bases: TGTGCCAGCAGCTTAGTTACCAGAGCCCCCTTTAGCAATCAGCCCCAGCATTTT.

The chain uses TRBV28 and TRBJ1-1; D remains ambiguous. Trimming left V 4 bases short and J 0 bases short, with 12 bases between. The germline V gene encodes CDR1 MDHEN and CDR2 SYDVKM. CDR3 length: 15 residues. In nucleotides, the CDR3 is TGTGCCAGCAGTTCCCTCCCTCCCCTGAACACTGAAGCTTTCTTT. It codes for CASSSLPPLNTEAFF.

In its sample, this clone was seen once. The gene calls are TRBV4-2 and TRBJ1-4; TRBD1 might be the D (5 bases). Trimming took 4 bases from V and 0 from J, leaving 12 bases between them. The germline V gene has CDR1 LGHNA and CDR2 YNFKEQ. CDR3 length: 16 residues. CDR3: CASSLSQGATNEKLFF. CDR3 coding DNA: TGTGCCAGCAGCCTTTCCCAGGGAGCAACTAATGAAAAACTGTTTTTT.

This rearrangement joins TRBV5-6 to TRBJ2-2; maybe TRBD1 (6 bases). The CDR3 is made up of 13 amino acids. The germline V and J ends were trimmed by 4 bases and 6 bases, with 10 bases remaining between them. Per the germline V gene, CDR1 is SGHDT and CDR2 is YYEEEE. In nucleotides, the CDR3 is TGTGCCAGCAGCAACAGGGTTCCCGGGGAGCTGTTTTTT. Its protein product is CASSNRVPGELFF.

V and J are TRBV6-5 and TRBJ1-5; D not resolved. Trimming took 2 bases from V and 0 from J, leaving 5 bases between them. Germline V CDR1 and CDR2: MNHEY, SVGAGI. CDR3 length: 14 amino acids. DNA of the CDR3: TGTGCCAGCAGTTACGTGAATAGCAATCAGCCCCAGCATTTT. It codes for CASSYVNSNQPQHF.

The chain uses TRBV11-2 and TRBJ2-5, with D unclear. V dropped 1 base and J dropped 8 bases, with 5 bases sitting between them. The CDR3 runs to 11 residues. Germline-derived CDR1 and CDR2 are SGHAT and FQNNGV. The CDR3 nucleotides read TGTGCCAGCAGCTTAGCGGACACCCAGTACTTC. Translated: CASSLADTQYF.

This clone has just one count. The chain joins TRBV5-1 to TRBJ2-1, with 12 bases fitting TRBD2. Per the germline V gene, CDR1 is SGHRS and CDR2 is YFSETQ. Losses at the gene ends were 0 bases for V and 11 bases for J; bases not matched to a gene: 6. This CDR3 region has 15 residues. The CDR3 DNA reads TGCGCCAGCAGCTTGGGACTAGCGGGGGCGGCCAAGCAGTTCTTC. Protein sequence: CASSLGLAGAAKQFF.

The chain carries TRBV6-1 and TRBJ2-5, with D hard to call. CDR1 is MNHNS, CDR2 SASEGT, per germline. The CDR3 consists of 11 residues. Trimming took 4 bases from V and 11 from J, leaving 11 bases between them. CDR3 region: CASSVKTDQYF. DNA of the CDR3: TGTGCCAGCAGTGTGAAGACGGATCAGTACTTC.

V is TRBV18 and J is TRBJ2-5; 9 nucleotides match TRBD1. This CDR3 region has 16 residues. Trimming cost V 3 bases and J 0 bases; bases outside gene matches: 5. CDR1 is KGHSH and CDR2 is LQKENI in the germline V gene. The CDR3 region is CASSPPGTGNQETQYF. The CDR3, as DNA: TGTGCCAGCTCACCCCCCGGGACAGGGAACCAAGAGACCCAGTACTTC.

The rearrangement joins TRBV11-2 to TRBJ2-7, with 7 bases that match TRBD2. From germline, CDR1 is SGHAT and CDR2 FQNNGV. The CDR3 length is 15 residues. Trimming took 6 bases from V and 3 from J; bases not matched to a gene: 11. The CDR3 DNA reads as TGTGCCAGCAGACTGGCCGGGACTAACATCTACGAGCAGTACTTC. It specifies CASRLAGTNIYEQYF.